This passage covers 9 T cell receptor beta chains from one sample sequenced in a study of shared clonotypes between healthy human individuals. Produced via immunoSEQ multiplex PCR; TCRdb's table is partial and in-frame only. The sample records about 2 million clones, approximately 94% being singletons. CD45RO-negative cells were positively selected for CCR7, leaving out terminally differentiated effector memory CD45RA+ cells. Sequenced sample: naive CD8+ T cells sorted from blood. Receptor source: a man younger than 30 in good health.

On this clone itself: A read error may produce the germline difference seen at one junction end. The genes are TRBV19 and TRBJ2-3; perhaps D is TRBD1 or TRBD2 (7 bases each). CDR3 length: 15 residues. Germline CDR1 reads LNHDA; CDR2 reads SQIVND (reference sequence). The CDR3 DNA follows: TGTGCCAGTAGCATAGACAGGGAGGGCCCAGATACGCAGTATTTT. Amino acid sequence: CASSIDREGPDTQYF.

The chain combines TRBV5-6 with TRBJ1-2; D is unclear. There are 15 residues in the CDR3. Trimming removed 2 bases at V and 4 bases at J, with 15 bases between. Germline lookup yields CDR1 SGHDT and CDR2 YYEEEE. CDR3 DNA sequence: TGTGCCAGCAGCTTTCAAGACGGCGACCTCTATGGCTACACCTTC. This gives the protein CASSFQDGDLYGYTF.

The chain employs TRBV7-2 and TRBJ1-1; a possible D gene is TRBD1 (6 bases). This CDR3 contains 15 residues. Deletions cut 2 bases from V and 12 bases from J, with 22 bases between. CDR1 SGHTA and CDR2 FQGNSA come from the germline V gene. The CDR3 protein is CASSLRYRDPWGSFF. The DNA for the CDR3 is TGTGCCAGCAGCTTAAGGTACAGGGACCCGTGGGGCTCTTTCTTT.

Regarding this clone: The same CDR3 also results from other DNA sequences found in this sample. The gene calls are TRBV4-1 and TRBJ1-6; no firm D call. This CDR3 spans 12 amino acids. V was clipped by 4 bases and J by 6 bases, with 4 bases between them. CDR1 and CDR2 from the germline V gene are MGHRA and YSYEKL. CDR3 protein: CASSLGNSPLHF. DNA for the CDR3: TGCGCCAGCAGCCTAGGTAATTCACCCCTCCACTTT.

The chain is built from TRBV5-6 and TRBJ2-7, with D hard to call. This CDR3 is 15 amino acids long. Between the trimmed V and J ends, which lost 2 bases and 3 bases, there was a span of 15 bases. Germline V gene data show CDR1 as SGHDT and CDR2 as YYEEEE. This chain's CDR3 is CASSFGPTASYEQYF. The DNA for the CDR3 is TGTGCCAGCAGCTTTGGACCCACAGCGAGCTACGAGCAGTACTTC.

CDR3 DNA sequence: TGTGCCAGCAGCATTCCGGGGGACGGCTATGGCTACACCTTC. Protein product: CASSIPGDGYGYTF. The V gene is TRBV11-2, the J gene TRBJ1-2; TRBD1 might be the D (5 bases). The CDR3 is 14 residues long. The germline gives CDR1 SGHAT, CDR2 FQNNGV. V was pared by 5 bases and J by 4 bases, with 14 bases between.

The chain couples TRBV6-6 to TRBJ2-5, with 7 bases matching TRBD1. V lost 7 bases, J lost 5 bases, and 16 bases stayed unmatched. The CDR3 totals 16 residues. Germline-derived CDR1 and CDR2 are MNHNY and SVGAGI (reference sequence). The CDR3 DNA reads as TGTGCCAGCACCGAGCGAGGACGCAGGGGGTGGGAGACCCAGTACTTC. It yields the protein CASTERGRRGWETQYF.

The genes are TRBV7-9 and TRBJ2-5; 14 bases agree with TRBD2. After removal of 4 bases from V and 7 bases from J, the junction contained 11 bases not matched to a gene. CDR3 size: 17 residues. CDR1 and CDR2 (germline): SEHNR, FQNEAQ (reference sequence). The CDR3 here is CASSSGLAGGPVGTQYF. The CDR3 DNA follows: TGTGCCAGCAGCTCCGGACTAGCGGGAGGCCCCGTCGGGACCCAGTACTTC.

This chain joins TRBV27 and TRBJ2-7, with a tentative D call TRBD1 (6 bases). CDR3 length equals 12 residues. V lost 2 bases to trimming and J lost 6 bases, with 8 bases between them. Germline assignment: CDR1 MNHEY and CDR2 SMNVEV (reference sequence). The CDR3 spells CASSLPGAEQYF. The CDR3 nucleotides read TGTGCCAGCAGTTTACCAGGGGCCGAGCAGTACTTC.